One T cell receptor (beta chain) is described in this entry. The authors' processing: Amplification with reference gene primers provided the estimates of nucleated cell counts. This table comes from immunoSEQ multiplex PCR, and its TCRdb copy is limited to in-frame clones, with some not included. V and J calls and clone size are given by that table; D and trimming were obtained from the DNA. Among hundreds of thousands of clones listed, 87% were seen once. The data are from a study of blood T cell repertoires in COVID-19. Each recovered donor of Cohort 3 presented with two negative PCRs, clearance, or symptom resolution. The sequenced material came from PBMCs or T cells enriched from blood (not recorded which). This receptor was taken from a woman aged 40 to 55 who had recovered from COVID-19.

CDR3 nucleotide sequence: TGTGCCAGCAGCTTAGGGACAGCCAGGGAGACCCAGTACTTC. Its protein product is CASSLGTARETQYF. V and J are TRBV7-2 and TRBJ2-5; possible D gene TRBD1, 6 bases. Trimming cost V 1 base and J 5 bases, with 11 bases left between them. The CDR3 runs 14 residues. The germline V gene encodes CDR1 SGHTA and CDR2 FQGNSA.